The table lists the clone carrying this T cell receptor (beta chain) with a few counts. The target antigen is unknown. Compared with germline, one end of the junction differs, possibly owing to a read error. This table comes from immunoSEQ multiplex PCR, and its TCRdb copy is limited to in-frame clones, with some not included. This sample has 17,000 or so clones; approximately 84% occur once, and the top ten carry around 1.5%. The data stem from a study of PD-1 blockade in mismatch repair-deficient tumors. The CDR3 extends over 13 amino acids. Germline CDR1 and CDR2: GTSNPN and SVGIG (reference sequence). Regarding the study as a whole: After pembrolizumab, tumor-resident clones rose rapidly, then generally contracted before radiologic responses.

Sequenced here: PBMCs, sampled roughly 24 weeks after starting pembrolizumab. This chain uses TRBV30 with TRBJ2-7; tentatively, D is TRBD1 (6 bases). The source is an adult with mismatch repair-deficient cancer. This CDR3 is CAWKQGSSYEQYF. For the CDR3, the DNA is TGTGCGTGGAAACAGGGAAGCTCCTACGAGCAGTACTTC.